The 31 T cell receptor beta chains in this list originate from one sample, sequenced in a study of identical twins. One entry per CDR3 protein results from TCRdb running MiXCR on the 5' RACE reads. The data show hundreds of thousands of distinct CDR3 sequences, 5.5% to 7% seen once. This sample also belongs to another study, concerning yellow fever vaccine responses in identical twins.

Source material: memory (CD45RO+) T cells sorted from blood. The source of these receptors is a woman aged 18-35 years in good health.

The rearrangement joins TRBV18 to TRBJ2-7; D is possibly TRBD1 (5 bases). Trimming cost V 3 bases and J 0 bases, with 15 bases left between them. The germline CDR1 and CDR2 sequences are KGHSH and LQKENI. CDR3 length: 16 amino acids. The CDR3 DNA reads TGTGCCAGCTCACCGAGACAGCAGGAAAGCTCCTACGAGCAGTACTTC. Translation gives CASSPRQQESSYEQYF.

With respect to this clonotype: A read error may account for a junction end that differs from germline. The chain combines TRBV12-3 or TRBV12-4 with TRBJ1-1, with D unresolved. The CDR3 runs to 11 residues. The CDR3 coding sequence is TGTGTCAGCAGGTGGAACACTGAAGCTTTCTTT. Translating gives CVSRWNTEAFF.

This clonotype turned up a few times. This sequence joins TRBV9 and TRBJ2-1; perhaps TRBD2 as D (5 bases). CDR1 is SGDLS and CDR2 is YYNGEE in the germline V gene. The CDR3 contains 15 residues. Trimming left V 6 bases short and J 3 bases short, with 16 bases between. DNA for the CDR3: TGTGCCAGCACCCCCCAGGCGGGCGACTACAATGAGCAGTTCTTC. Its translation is CASTPQAGDYNEQFF.

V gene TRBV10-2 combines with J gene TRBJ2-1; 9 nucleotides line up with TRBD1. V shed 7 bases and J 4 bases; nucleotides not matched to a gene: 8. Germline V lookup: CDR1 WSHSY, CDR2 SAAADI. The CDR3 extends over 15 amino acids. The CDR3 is CASNVGTGSYNEQFF. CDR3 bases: TGCGCCAGCAATGTAGGGACAGGGAGTTACAATGAGCAGTTCTTC.

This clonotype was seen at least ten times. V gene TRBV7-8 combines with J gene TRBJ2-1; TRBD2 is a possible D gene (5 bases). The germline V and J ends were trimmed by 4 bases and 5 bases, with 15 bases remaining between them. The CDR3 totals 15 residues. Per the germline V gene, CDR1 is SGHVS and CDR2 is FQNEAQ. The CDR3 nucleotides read TGTGCCAGCAGCTATGGAAGCGGCCTTCACAATGAGCAGTTCTTC. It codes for CASSYGSGLHNEQFF.

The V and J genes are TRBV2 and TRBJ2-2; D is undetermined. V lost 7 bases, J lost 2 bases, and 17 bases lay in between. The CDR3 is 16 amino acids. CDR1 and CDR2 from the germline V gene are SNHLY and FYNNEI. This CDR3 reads CASTYHRRLNTGELFF. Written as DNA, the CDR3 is TGTGCCAGCACCTATCACAGAAGGTTAAACACCGGGGAGCTGTTTTTT. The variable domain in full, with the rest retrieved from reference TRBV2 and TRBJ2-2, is EPEVTQTPSHQVTQMGQEVILRCVPISNHLYFYWYRQILGQKVEFLVSFYNNEISEKSEIFDDQFSVERPDGSNFTLKIRSTKLEDSAMYFCASTYHRRLNTGELFFGEGSRLTVL.

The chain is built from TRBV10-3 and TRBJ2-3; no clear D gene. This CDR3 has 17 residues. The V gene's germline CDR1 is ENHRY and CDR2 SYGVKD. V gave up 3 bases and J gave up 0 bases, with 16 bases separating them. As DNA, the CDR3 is TGTGCCATCAGTGACCTCCCGATGGCGGCTAGCACAGATACGCAGTATTTT. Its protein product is CAISDLPMAASTDTQYF.

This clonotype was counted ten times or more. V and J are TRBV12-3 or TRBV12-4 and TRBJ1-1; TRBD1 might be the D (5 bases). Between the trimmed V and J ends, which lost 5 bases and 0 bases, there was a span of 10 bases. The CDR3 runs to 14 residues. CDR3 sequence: CASSDAGLNTEAFF. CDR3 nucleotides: TGTGCCAGCAGTGACGCAGGGCTGAACACTGAAGCTTTCTTT.

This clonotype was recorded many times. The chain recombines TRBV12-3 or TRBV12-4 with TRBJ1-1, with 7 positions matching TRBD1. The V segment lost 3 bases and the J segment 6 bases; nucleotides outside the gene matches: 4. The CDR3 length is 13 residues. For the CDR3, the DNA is TGTGCCAGCAGTTTTCGACAGGGCTCTGAAGCTTTCTTT. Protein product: CASSFRQGSEAFF.

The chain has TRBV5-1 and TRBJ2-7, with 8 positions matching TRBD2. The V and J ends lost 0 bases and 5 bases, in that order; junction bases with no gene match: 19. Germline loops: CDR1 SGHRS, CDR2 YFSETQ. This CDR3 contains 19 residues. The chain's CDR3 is CASSLAPAAPWRGEHEQYV. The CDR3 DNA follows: TGCGCCAGCAGCTTGGCGCCAGCGGCCCCTTGGCGGGGGGAACACGAGCAGTACGTC.

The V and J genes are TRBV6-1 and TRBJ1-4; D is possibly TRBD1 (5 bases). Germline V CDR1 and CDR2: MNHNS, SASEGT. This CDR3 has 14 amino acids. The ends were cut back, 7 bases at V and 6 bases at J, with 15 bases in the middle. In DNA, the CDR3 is TGTGCCAGCACCTCCCAGAGGGGAGATGAAAAACTGTTTTTT. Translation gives CASTSQRGDEKLFF.

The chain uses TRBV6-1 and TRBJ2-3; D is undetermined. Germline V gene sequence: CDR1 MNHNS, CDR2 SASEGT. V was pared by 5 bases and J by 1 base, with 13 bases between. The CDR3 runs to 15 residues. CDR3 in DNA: TGTGCCAGCAGTCCGGCCGGCAGAGGCACAGATACGCAGTATTTT. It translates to CASSPAGRGTDTQYF.

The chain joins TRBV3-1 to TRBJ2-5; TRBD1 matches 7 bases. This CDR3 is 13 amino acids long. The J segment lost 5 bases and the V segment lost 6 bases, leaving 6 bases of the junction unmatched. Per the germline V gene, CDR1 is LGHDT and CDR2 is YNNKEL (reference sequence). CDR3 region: CASRFTGVETQYF. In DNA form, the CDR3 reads TGTGCCAGCAGATTCACAGGGGTGGAGACCCAGTACTTC.

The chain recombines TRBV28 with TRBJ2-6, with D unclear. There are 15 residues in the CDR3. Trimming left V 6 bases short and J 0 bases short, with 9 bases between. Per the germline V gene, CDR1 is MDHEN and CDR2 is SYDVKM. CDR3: CASRVGSSGANVLTF. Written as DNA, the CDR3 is TGTGCCAGCAGGGTAGGGTCCTCTGGGGCCAACGTCCTGACTTTC.

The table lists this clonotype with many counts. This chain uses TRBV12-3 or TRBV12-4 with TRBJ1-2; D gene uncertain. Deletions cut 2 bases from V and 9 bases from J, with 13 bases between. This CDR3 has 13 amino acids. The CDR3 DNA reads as TGTGCCAGCAGTTTAACGGCGGGCTACAGCTACACCTTC. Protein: CASSLTAGYSYTF.

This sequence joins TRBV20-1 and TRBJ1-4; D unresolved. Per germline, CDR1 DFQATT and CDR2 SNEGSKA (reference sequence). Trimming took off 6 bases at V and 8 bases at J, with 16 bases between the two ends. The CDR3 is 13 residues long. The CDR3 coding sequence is TGCAGTGCGGAAGGAGGGTATCGGGAAAAACTGTTTTTT. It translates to CSAEGGYREKLFF.

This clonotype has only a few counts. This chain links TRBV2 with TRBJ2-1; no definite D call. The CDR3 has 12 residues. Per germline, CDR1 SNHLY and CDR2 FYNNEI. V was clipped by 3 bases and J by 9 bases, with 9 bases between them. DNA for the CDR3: TGTGCCAGCAGTGAGCCTAGGTCTGAGCAGTTCTTC. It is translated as CASSEPRSEQFF.

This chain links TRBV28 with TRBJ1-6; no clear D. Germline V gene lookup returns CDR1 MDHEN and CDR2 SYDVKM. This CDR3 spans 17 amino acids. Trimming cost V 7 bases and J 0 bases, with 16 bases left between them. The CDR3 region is CASTPVDMSSYNSPLHF. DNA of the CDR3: TGTGCCAGCACCCCGGTAGATATGAGCTCCTATAATTCACCCCTCCACTTT. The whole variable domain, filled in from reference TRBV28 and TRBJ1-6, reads DVKVTQSSRYLVKRTGEKVFLECVQDMDHENMFWYRQDPGLGLRLIYFSYDVKMKEKGDIPEGYSVSREKKERFSLILESASTNQTSMYLCASTPVDMSSYNSPLHFGNGTRLTVT.

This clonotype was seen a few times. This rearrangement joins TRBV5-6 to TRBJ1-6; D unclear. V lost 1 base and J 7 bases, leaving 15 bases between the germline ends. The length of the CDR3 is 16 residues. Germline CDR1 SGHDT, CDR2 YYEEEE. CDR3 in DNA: TGTGCCAGCAGCTTGATGGCCGGAACAGCAAATTCACCCCTCCACTTT. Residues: CASSLMAGTANSPLHF.

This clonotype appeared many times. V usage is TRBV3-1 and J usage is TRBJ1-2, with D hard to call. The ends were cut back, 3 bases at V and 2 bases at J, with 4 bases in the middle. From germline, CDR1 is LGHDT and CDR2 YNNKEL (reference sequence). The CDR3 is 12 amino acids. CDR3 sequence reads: CASSQTNYGYTF. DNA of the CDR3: TGTGCCAGCAGCCAGACCAACTATGGCTACACCTTC.

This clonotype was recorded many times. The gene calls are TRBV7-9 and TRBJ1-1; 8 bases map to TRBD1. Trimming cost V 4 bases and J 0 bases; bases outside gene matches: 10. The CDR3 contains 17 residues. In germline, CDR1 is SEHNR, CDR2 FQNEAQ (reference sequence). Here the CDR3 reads CASSSTIRQGMNTEAFF. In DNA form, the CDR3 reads TGTGCCAGCAGCTCCACCATCCGACAGGGGATGAACACTGAAGCTTTCTTT.

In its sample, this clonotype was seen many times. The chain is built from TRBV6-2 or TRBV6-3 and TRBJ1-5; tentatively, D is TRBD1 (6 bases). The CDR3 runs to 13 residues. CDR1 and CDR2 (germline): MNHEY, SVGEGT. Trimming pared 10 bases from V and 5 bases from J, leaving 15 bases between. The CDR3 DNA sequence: TGTGCCACCAACCCAGGGGAATATCAGCCCCAGCATTTT. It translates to CATNPGEYQPQHF.

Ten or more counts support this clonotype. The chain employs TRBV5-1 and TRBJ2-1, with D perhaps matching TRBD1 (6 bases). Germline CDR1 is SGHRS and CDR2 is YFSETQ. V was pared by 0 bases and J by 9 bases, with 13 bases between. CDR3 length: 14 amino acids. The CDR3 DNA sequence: TGCGCCAGCAGCTTGGGGGGGCTAGCCTCTGAGCAGTTCTTC. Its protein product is CASSLGGLASEQFF. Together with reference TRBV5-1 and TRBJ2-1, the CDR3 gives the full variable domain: KAGVTQTPRYLIKTRGQQVTLSCSPISGHRSVSWYQQTPGQGLQFLFEYFSETQRNKGNFPGRFSGRQFSNSRSEMNVSTLELGDSALYLCASSLGGLASEQFFGPGTRLTVL.

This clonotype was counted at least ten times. The CDR3 nucleotides read TGCAGCGTTTCTATGGAGGCGAGCAATCAGCCCCAGCATTTT. It translates to CSVSMEASNQPQHF. The V gene is TRBV29-1, the J gene TRBJ1-5; the D is unclear. Germline loops: CDR1 SQVTM, CDR2 ANQGSEA. CDR3 length: 14 residues. The germline V and J ends were trimmed by 5 bases and 1 base, with 12 bases remaining between them.

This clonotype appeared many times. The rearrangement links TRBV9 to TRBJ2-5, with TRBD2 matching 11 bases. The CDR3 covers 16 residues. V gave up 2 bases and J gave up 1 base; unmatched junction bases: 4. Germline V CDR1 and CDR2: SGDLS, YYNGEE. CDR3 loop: CASSVRLAGPQETQYF. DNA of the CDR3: TGTGCCAGCAGCGTGAGACTAGCGGGGCCCCAAGAGACCCAGTACTTC.

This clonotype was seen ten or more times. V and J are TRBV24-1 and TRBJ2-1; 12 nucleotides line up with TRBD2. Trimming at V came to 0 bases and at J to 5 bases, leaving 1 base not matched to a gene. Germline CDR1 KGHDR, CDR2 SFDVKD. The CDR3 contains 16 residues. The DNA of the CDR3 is TGTGCCACCAGTGATTTGGGACTAGCGGGGAACAATGAGCAGTTCTTC. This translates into CATSDLGLAGNNEQFF.

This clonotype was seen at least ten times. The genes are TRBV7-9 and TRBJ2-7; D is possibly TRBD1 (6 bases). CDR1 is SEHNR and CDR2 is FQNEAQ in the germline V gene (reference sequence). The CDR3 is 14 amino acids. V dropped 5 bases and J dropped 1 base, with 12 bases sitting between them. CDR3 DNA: TGTGCCAGCAGCCGGGAAGGGGGATCCTACGAGCAGTACTTC. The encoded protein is CASSREGGSYEQYF.

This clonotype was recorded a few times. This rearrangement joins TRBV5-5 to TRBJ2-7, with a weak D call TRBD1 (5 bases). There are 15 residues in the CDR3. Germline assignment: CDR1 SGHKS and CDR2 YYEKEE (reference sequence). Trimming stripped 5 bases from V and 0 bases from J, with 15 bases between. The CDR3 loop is CASRRSGDSSYEQYV. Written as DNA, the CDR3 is TGTGCCAGCAGGCGATCAGGCGACAGCTCCTACGAGCAGTACGTC.

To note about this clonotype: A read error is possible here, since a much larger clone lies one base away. The CDR3 loop is CAGSPGPGSYNEQFF. For the CDR3, the DNA is TGTGCCGGCAGCCCAGGGCCGGGCTCCTACAATGAGCAGTTCTTC. V is TRBV7-9 and J is TRBJ2-1, with D maybe TRBD1 (5 bases). CDR3 length: 15 amino acids. Germline V gene data show CDR1 as SEHNR and CDR2 as FQNEAQ (reference sequence).

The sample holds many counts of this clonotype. The CDR3 DNA is TGTGCCAGCAGTGGGGACGGCGGGGCTGAAGCTTTCTTT. Amino acid sequence: CASSGDGGAEAFF. The chain joins TRBV12-3 or TRBV12-4 to TRBJ1-1; possible D gene TRBD1, 5 bases. This CDR3 contains 13 residues. V lost 5 bases and J 6 bases, leaving 13 bases between the germline ends.

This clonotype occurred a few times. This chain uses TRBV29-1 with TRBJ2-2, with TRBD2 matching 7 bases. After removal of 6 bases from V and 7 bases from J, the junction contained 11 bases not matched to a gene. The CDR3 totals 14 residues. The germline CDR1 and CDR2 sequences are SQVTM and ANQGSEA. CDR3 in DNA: TGCAGCGTGGGCGAAGCGGGGTCTGGCGGGGAGCTGTTTTTT. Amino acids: CSVGEAGSGGELFF.